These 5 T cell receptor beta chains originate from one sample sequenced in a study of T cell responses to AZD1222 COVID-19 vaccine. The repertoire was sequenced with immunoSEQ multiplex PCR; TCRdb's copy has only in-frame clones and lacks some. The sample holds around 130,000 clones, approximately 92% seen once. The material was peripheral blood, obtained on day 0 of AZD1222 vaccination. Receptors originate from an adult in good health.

Here the CDR3 reads CASKVGAANYGYTF. The CDR3 DNA reads as TGTGCCAGCAAGGTGGGGGCGGCGAACTATGGCTACACCTTC. This chain joins TRBV2 and TRBJ1-2; TRBD1 is a possible D gene (6 bases). The V end was cut by 7 bases, the J end by 2 bases, with 14 bases between. This CDR3 spans 14 amino acids. Germline CDR1 is SNHLY and CDR2 is FYNNEI.

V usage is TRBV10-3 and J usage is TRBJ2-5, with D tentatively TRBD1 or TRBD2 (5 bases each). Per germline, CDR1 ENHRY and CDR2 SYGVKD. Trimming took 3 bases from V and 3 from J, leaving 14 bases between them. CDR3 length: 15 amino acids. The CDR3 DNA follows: TGTGCCATCAGTGAAGGGACGTCTAACGAAGAGACCCAGTACTTC. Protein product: CAISEGTSNEETQYF.

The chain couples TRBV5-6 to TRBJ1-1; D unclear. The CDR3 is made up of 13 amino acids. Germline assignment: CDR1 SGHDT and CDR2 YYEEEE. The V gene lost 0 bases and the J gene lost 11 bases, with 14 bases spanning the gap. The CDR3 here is CASSLGIARVAFF. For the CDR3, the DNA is TGTGCCAGCAGCTTGGGTATAGCAAGAGTGGCTTTCTTT.

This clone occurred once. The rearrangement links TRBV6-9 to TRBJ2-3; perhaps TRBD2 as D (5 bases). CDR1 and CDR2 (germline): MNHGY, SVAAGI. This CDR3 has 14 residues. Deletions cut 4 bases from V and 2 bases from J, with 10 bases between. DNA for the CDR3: TGTGCCAGCAGTTTCAGCGGACTCACAGATACGCAGTATTTT. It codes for CASSFSGLTDTQYF.

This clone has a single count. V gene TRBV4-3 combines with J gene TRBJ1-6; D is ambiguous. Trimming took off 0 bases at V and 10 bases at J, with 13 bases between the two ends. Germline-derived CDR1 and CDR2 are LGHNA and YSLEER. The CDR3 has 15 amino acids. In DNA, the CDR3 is TGCGCCAGCAGCCAAGATCCCGGGGTAGGATCACCCCTCCACTTT. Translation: CASSQDPGVGSPLHF.